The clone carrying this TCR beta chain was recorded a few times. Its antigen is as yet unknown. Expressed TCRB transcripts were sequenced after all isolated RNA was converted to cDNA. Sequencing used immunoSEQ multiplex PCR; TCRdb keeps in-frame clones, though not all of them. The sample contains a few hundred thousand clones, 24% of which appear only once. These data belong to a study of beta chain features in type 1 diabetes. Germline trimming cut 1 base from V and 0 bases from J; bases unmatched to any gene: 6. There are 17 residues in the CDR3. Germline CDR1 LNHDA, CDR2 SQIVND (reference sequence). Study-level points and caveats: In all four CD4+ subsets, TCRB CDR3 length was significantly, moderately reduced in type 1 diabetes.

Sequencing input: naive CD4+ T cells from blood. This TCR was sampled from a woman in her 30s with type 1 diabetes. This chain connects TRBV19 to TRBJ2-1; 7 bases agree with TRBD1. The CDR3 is CASSIGTGFSSYNEQFF. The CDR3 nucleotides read TGTGCCAGTAGTATAGGGACAGGTTTTAGCTCCTACAATGAGCAGTTCTTC.